These T cell receptor beta chains were read from a single sample in a study of T cells in Graves' hyperthyroidism and ophthalmopathy. TCRdb fed the multiplex PCR reads into MiXCR, producing one record per CDR3 protein. The data show fewer than 650,000 distinct CDR3 sequences, with roughly 45% seen just once and about 40% held by the top ten. The sample comprised peripheral blood or thyroid tissue (not recorded which). All receptors derive from an adult woman with Graves' disease, either hyperthyroidism or ophthalmopathy (not recorded which). Each CDR3 is given without its conserved first and last residue. The order of the fields is CDR3 length, J gene, clone size, V gene, CDR3 protein. Clone sizes are given selectively: once, few, many, or a class where the clone is expanded.

13	TRBJ2-7	many	TRBV20-1	SATARLAATYEQY
10	TRBJ2-7	NA	TRBV5-6	ASSLGSDEQY
15	TRBJ1-6	many	TRBV14	ASSRTGGSSYNSPLH
13	TRBJ2-7	many	TRBV5-1	ASSSGQGGDYEQY
13	TRBJ1-5	NA	TRBV11-2	ASRPSGGFGQPQH
15	TRBJ1-1	NA	TRBV9	ASSHRGDSGGNTEAF
11	TRBJ1-1	many	TRBV3-1	ASSQGANTEAF
11	TRBJ2-7	NA	TRBV11-2	ASSQNRGNEQY
14	TRBJ2-1	NA	TRBV24-1	ATSDQRELSYNEQF
10	TRBJ2-7	NA	TRBV29-1	SLKGRDYEQY
11	TRBJ1-2	NA	TRBV29-1	SVSMTGNYGYT
16	TRBJ1-6	many	TRBV4-1	ASSQGNRVAGANSPLH
13	TRBJ2-1	few	TRBV2	ASGGRTSAYNEQF
12	TRBJ2-5	once	TRBV10-3	AISEEGPQETQY
13	TRBJ2-2	NA	TRBV7-7	AVTGARGQDGELF
14	TRBJ1-4	many	TRBV4-3	ASSKGLGQGSEKLF
11	TRBJ1-1	NA	TRBV9	ASSLGSHTEAF
7	TRBJ1-2	once	TRBV20-1	SPRRRGL